This T cell receptor beta chain was sequenced for a study of spatial heterogeneity in lung cancer. In the study overall: Detected sequences consistently included more beta-chain ones than alpha-chain ones. Study-level results: Mutation counts in tumors were tracked by counts of expanded intratumoral alpha and beta TCRs.

Each CDR3 protein is one row after TCRdb ran MiXCR on the 5' RACE reads. The sample records more than 15,000 distinct CDR3 sequences, under 8% being singletons. As to time point: sample taken at primary tumor resection. Comment on this clonotype: The antigen remains undetermined. A library prepared for alpha chains yielded this beta chain as an off-target read; its size is of little meaning.

The input for sequencing was lung tumor tissue, taken at surgery. This receptor was identified in a male donor with early-stage non-small cell lung cancer.

The CDR3 coding sequence is TGCAGTGCCCAATTACTAGTTTCCTACAATGAGCAGTTCTTC. This sequence encodes CSAQLLVSYNEQFF. The rearrangement links TRBV20-1 to TRBJ2-1; TRBD2 is a possible D gene (5 bases). Germline CDR1 is DFQATT and CDR2 is SNEGSKA (reference sequence). The CDR3 length is 14 residues. With 6 bases removed from V and 1 base from J, the gap between germline ends came to 13 bases.